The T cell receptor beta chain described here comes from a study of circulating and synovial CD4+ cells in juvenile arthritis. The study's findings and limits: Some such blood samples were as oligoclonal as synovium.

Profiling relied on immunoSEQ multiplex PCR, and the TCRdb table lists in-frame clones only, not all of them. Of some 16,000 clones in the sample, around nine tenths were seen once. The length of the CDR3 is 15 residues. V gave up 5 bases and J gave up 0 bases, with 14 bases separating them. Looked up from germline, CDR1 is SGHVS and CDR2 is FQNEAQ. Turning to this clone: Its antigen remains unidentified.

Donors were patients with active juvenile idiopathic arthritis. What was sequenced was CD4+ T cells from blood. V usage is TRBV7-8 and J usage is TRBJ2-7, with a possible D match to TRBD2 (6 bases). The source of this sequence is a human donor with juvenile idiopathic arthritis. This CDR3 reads CASSRMEGNSYEQYF. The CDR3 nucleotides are TGTGCCAGCAGCCGAATGGAGGGGAACTCCTACGAGCAGTACTTC.